Following are 15 T cell receptor beta chains from one sample sequenced in a study of blood T cell repertoires in COVID-19 (dated by TCRdb to the early 2020s). The library came from the immunoSEQ multiplex PCR assay. In its TCRdb copy, this immuneACCESS table keeps in-frame sequences only and misses some clones. Where compared with another copy, unresolved V genes explain less than half of these, and the others have no known cause. Counted in this sample were roughly 200,000 clones; about nine tenths of them appeared once. The ten largest clonotypes hold about 2.2% of the sample. What was sequenced was PBMCs or T cells enriched from blood (not recorded which). The receptors were sampled from a woman aged 25 to 39 who had recovered from COVID-19.

The CDR3 DNA reads as TGTGCCAGCAGCTTAGCGCATGAAGGAGGGGAGCAGTACTTC. As protein: CASSLAHEGGEQYF. The chain employs TRBV7-9 and TRBJ2-7; perhaps TRBD2 as D (6 bases). Trimming removed 0 bases from V and 7 bases from J, with 13 bases in between. Germline CDR1 is SEHNR and CDR2 is FQNEAQ (reference sequence). This CDR3 spans 14 amino acids.

The chain is built from TRBV7-2 and TRBJ1-1, with 9 bases matching TRBD1. Germline trimming cut 1 base from V and 10 bases from J; bases unmatched to any gene: 4. Germline CDR1 is SGHTA and CDR2 is FQGNSA. The CDR3 loop spans 13 amino acids. The CDR3 nucleotides are TGTGCCAGCAGCTTAGGGGACAGGGCAGCAGCTTTCTTT. This encodes CASSLGDRAAAFF. The variable domain in full, with the rest retrieved from reference TRBV7-2 and TRBJ1-1, is GAGVSQSPSNKVTEKGKDVELRCDPISGHTALYWYRQSLGQGLEFLIYFQGNSAPDKSGLPSDRFSAERTGGSVSTLTIQRTQQEDSAVYLCASSLGDRAAAFFGQGTRLTVV.

This clone was seen a handful of times. This chain joins TRBV7-8 and TRBJ1-4; TRBD1 might be the D (5 bases). The CDR3 sequence is 14 residues long. V gave up 5 bases and J gave up 5 bases, with 12 bases separating them. Germline lookup yields CDR1 SGHVS and CDR2 FQNEAQ. CDR3 amino acids: CASSRGTGNEKLFF. The CDR3 nucleotides read TGTGCCAGCAGCCGAGGGACGGGAAATGAAAAACTGTTTTTT.

The V and J genes are TRBV9 and TRBJ1-2; TRBD1 matches 9 bases. CDR1 is SGDLS, CDR2 YYNGEE, per germline. This CDR3 spans 15 amino acids. After removal of 4 bases from V and 5 bases from J, the junction contained 9 bases not matched to a gene. The CDR3 coding sequence is TGTGCCAGCAGCACGAGGACAGGGGTGGGGTATGGCTACACCTTC. Translation: CASSTRTGVGYGYTF.

The gene calls are TRBV27 and TRBJ1-5, with D unclear. The CDR3 is made up of 15 amino acids. Trimming removed 6 bases at V and 3 bases at J, with 15 bases between. Germline CDR1 and CDR2: MNHEY and SMNVEV (reference sequence). The CDR3 loop reads CASRRRQGINQPQHF. As DNA, the CDR3 is TGTGCCAGCAGACGCCGACAAGGCATCAATCAGCCCCAGCATTTT.

This sequence joins TRBV9 and TRBJ2-7; 7 bases align to TRBD2. J lost 0 bases, V lost 5 bases, and 5 bases had no gene match. Germline assignment: CDR1 SGDLS and CDR2 YYNGEE. CDR3 length: 14 amino acids. CDR3: CASSPGRASYEQYF. CDR3 coding DNA: TGTGCCAGCAGTCCAGGGAGGGCCTCCTACGAGCAGTACTTC.

This rearrangement joins TRBV6-4 to TRBJ1-2; the match to TRBD1 covers 9 bases. Germline V gives CDR1 MRHNA, CDR2 SNTAGT. The length of the CDR3 is 14 residues. Trimming cost V 4 bases and J 8 bases; bases outside gene matches: 8. The chain's CDR3 is CASSVSQGAEGYTF. In nucleotides, the CDR3 is TGTGCCAGCAGTGTTTCACAGGGGGCAGAGGGCTACACCTTC.

This clone came up once. The V gene is TRBV9, the J gene TRBJ2-6; D is uncertain. Trimming left V 4 bases short and J 4 bases short, with 9 bases between. CDR1 is SGDLS, CDR2 YYNGEE, per germline. The CDR3 extends over 14 amino acids. CDR3: CASSPVVGANVLTF. Written as DNA, the CDR3 is TGTGCCAGCAGCCCCGTCGTGGGGGCCAACGTCCTGACTTTC.

This clone came up once. This chain links TRBV7-9 with TRBJ2-2; 14 bases are a match to TRBD2. The junction had 7 bases not matched to a gene; V was cut back by 4 bases and J by 6 bases. This CDR3 is 17 amino acids long. Germline V gene data show CDR1 as SEHNR and CDR2 as FQNEAQ (reference sequence). CDR3 amino acids: CASSSGLAGVEAGELFF. The DNA for the CDR3 is TGTGCCAGCAGCTCGGGACTAGCGGGAGTAGAGGCCGGGGAGCTGTTTTTT.

The CDR3 loop is CATSDLEGVASDTQYF. CDR3 DNA: TGTGCCACCAGTGATTTAGAGGGGGTCGCCTCAGATACGCAGTATTTT. V and J are TRBV24-1 and TRBJ2-3; D is perhaps TRBD1 (6 bases). Germline V gene lookup returns CDR1 KGHDR and CDR2 SFDVKD. The length of the CDR3 is 16 residues. With 1 base removed from V and 4 bases from J, the gap between germline ends came to 14 bases.

The rearrangement uses TRBV6-5 and TRBJ1-2; D gene uncertain. Germline V gene data show CDR1 as MNHEY and CDR2 as SVGAGI. The V gene lost 6 bases and the J gene lost 0 bases, with 11 bases spanning the gap. The length of the CDR3 is 14 residues. CDR3 nucleotides: TGTGCCAGCAGCCGAGGAGCTTCTAACTATGGCTACACCTTC. This translates into CASSRGASNYGYTF.

The chain carries TRBV5-1 and TRBJ2-3, with 7 bases that match TRBD1. The J segment lost 5 bases and the V segment lost 4 bases, leaving 13 bases of the junction unmatched. The germline CDR1 and CDR2 sequences are SGHRS and YFSETQ. The CDR3 totals 16 residues. CDR3 sequence reads: CASSPRLAQGVDTQYF. The CDR3 DNA is TGCGCCAGCAGCCCCCGACTCGCCCAGGGGGTAGATACGCAGTATTTT. The full variable domain, completed using reference TRBV5-1 and TRBJ2-3, is KAGVTQTPRYLIKTRGQQVTLSCSPISGHRSVSWYQQTPGQGLQFLFEYFSETQRNKGNFPGRFSGRQFSNSRSEMNVSTLELGDSALYLCASSPRLAQGVDTQYFGPGTRLTVL.

The chain combines TRBV7-3 with TRBJ2-2; 15 bases agree with TRBD2. V lost 4 bases, J lost 4 bases, and 7 bases stayed unmatched. Per the germline V gene, CDR1 is SGHTA and CDR2 is FQGTGA. This CDR3 contains 18 residues. The CDR3 bases are TGTGCCAGCAGCTCCGGACTAGCGGGAGGGCCGCGCACCGGGGAGCTGTTTTTT. Residues: CASSSGLAGGPRTGELFF.

This clone occurred a few times. This sequence joins TRBV7-9 and TRBJ2-7; the D gene is possibly TRBD1 (6 bases). The CDR3 covers 14 residues. Germline V lookup: CDR1 SEHNR, CDR2 FQNEAQ (reference sequence). Between the trimmed V and J ends, which lost 5 bases and 0 bases, there was a span of 11 bases. CDR3 residues: CASSGTPSSYEQYF. CDR3 DNA: TGTGCCAGCAGCGGGACACCGAGCTCCTACGAGCAGTACTTC.

This chain joins TRBV19 and TRBJ1-1, with 11 bases fitting TRBD1. Trimming cost V 4 bases and J 5 bases; bases outside gene matches: 0. CDR1 and CDR2 from the germline V gene are LNHDA and SQIVND (reference sequence). The CDR3 runs to 13 residues. DNA of the CDR3: TGTGCCAGTAGTAGGGACAGGGGGACTGAAGCTTTCTTT. Residues: CASSRDRGTEAFF.